One sample yielded the 26 T cell receptor beta chains listed below, sequenced in a study of blood T cell repertoires in COVID-19. TCRdb's copy holds only in-frame clones and misses some; the assay was immunoSEQ multiplex PCR. The sample shows a few hundred thousand clones, more than 80% of them seen only once. Sequencing used peripheral blood. The receptor set was obtained from a woman in her 30s with active or convalescent COVID-19.

J is TRBJ2-7 and V is TRBV5-8; D possibly corresponds to TRBD2 (6 bases). V shed 1 base and J shed 5 bases, with 19 bases lying between them. The CDR3 is made up of 16 amino acids. Germline V gene data show CDR1 as SGHTS and CDR2 as YDEGEE. Written as DNA, the CDR3 is TGTGCCAGCAGCTTGTCCCGCGCGGGGAAGGCGGACGAGCAGTACTTC. It is translated as CASSLSRAGKADEQYF.

V is TRBV6-7 and J is TRBJ2-6; 8 bases fit TRBD1. TRBV6-7 is an ORF, with its function uncertain. This CDR3 is built from 20 residues. V lost 2 bases to trimming and J lost 0 bases; unmatched junction nucleotides: 12. Here the CDR3 reads CASSYPFRDRPYSGANVLTF. CDR3 in DNA: TGTGCCAGCAGTTACCCTTTCCGGGACAGGCCGTACTCTGGGGCCAACGTCCTGACTTTC.

The J gene is TRBJ1-4, the V gene TRBV25-1, with D perhaps matching TRBD1 (6 bases). The CDR3 runs to 13 residues. V lost 7 bases and J 6 bases, leaving 12 bases between the germline ends. CDR1 is MGHDK and CDR2 is SYGVNS in the germline V gene. CDR3 bases: TGTGCCAGCACTAGGGACATAGATGAAAAACTGTTTTTT. Translation gives CASTRDIDEKLFF.

The gene calls are TRBV7-2 and TRBJ2-5, with 10 bases matching TRBD2. Losses at the gene ends were 3 bases for V and 4 bases for J; bases not matched to a gene: 5. This CDR3 is 15 amino acids long. Germline V gives CDR1 SGHTA, CDR2 FQGNSA. Written as DNA, the CDR3 is TGTGCCAGCAGCTTCCTAGCGGGGGTTGGAGAGACCCAGTACTTC. This translates into CASSFLAGVGETQYF.

J is TRBJ2-5 and V is TRBV19; TRBD2 matches at 12 bases. Germline trimming cut 6 bases from V and 5 bases from J; bases unmatched to any gene: 7. The CDR3 is made up of 15 amino acids. From germline, CDR1 is LNHDA and CDR2 SQIVND (reference sequence). This chain's CDR3 is CASSGASGGVETQYF. The DNA for the CDR3 is TGTGCCAGTAGCGGAGCTAGCGGGGGGGTTGAGACCCAGTACTTC. Using reference TRBV19 and TRBJ2-5 for the parts outside the CDR3, the full variable domain is DGGITQSPKYLFRKEGQNVTLSCEQNLNHDAMYWYRQDPGQGLRLIYYSQIVNDFQKGDIAEGYSVSREKKESFPLTVTSAQKNPTAFYLCASSGASGGVETQYFGPGTRLLVL.

This chain uses TRBV28 with TRBJ1-6; 7 bases match TRBD1. This CDR3 has 17 residues. Germline-derived CDR1 and CDR2 are MDHEN and SYDVKM. The trim removed 1 base at V and 8 bases at J, leaving 11 bases unmatched. CDR3 bases: TGTGCCAGCAGTTTATCATCTCGGGGCAGGGGGTATTCACCCCTCCACTTT. Translating gives CASSLSSRGRGYSPLHF.

This clone was observed a handful of times. The CDR3 DNA follows: TGTGCCAGTAGTGGGTGGACTAGCGGGGCGGGGACCGGGGAGCTGTTTTTT. The encoded protein is CASSGWTSGAGTGELFF. J is TRBJ2-2 and V is TRBV19, with 12 bases aligning to TRBD2. Looked up from germline, CDR1 is LNHDA and CDR2 is SQIVND (reference sequence). The CDR3 has 17 amino acids. The V and J ends lost 5 bases and 5 bases, in that order; junction bases with no gene match: 9. Filled out from reference TRBV19 and TRBJ2-2, the complete variable domain reads DGGITQSPKYLFRKEGQNVTLSCEQNLNHDAMYWYRQDPGQGLRLIYYSQIVNDFQKGDIAEGYSVSREKKESFPLTVTSAQKNPTAFYLCASSGWTSGAGTGELFFGEGSRLTVL.

J is TRBJ2-7 and V is TRBV7-3, with D possibly matching TRBD2 (6 bases). V was clipped by 3 bases and J by 7 bases, with 13 bases between them. The CDR3 spans 13 residues. Germline lookup yields CDR1 SGHTA and CDR2 FQGTGA. CDR3 in amino acids: CASSLEGAREQYF. The CDR3 DNA reads TGTGCCAGCAGCTTGGAGGGCGCCAGGGAGCAGTACTTC.

V gene TRBV7-3 combines with J gene TRBJ2-3; 7 bases agree with TRBD1. V lost 0 bases, J lost 0 bases, and 3 bases stayed unmatched. The germline gives CDR1 SGHTA, CDR2 FQGTGA. The CDR3 covers 16 residues. CDR3 sequence: CASSLTATGSTDTQYF. CDR3 DNA sequence: TGTGCCAGCAGCTTAACGGCGACAGGGAGCACAGATACGCAGTATTTT. Filled out from reference TRBV7-3 and TRBJ2-3, the complete variable domain reads GAGVSQTPSNKVTEKGKYVELRCDPISGHTALYWYRQSLGQGPEFLIYFQGTGAADDSGLPNDRFFAVRPEGSVSTLKIQRTERGDSAVYLCASSLTATGSTDTQYFGPGTRLTVL.

The chain is built from TRBV4-2 and TRBJ1-3, with a possible D match to TRBD1 (6 bases). Trimming removed 0 bases from V and 0 bases from J, with 9 bases in between. The V gene's germline CDR1 is LGHNA and CDR2 YNFKEQ. The length of the CDR3 is 16 residues. CDR3 sequence: CASSQDSDSSGNTIYF. CDR3 DNA: TGTGCCAGCAGCCAAGATTCGGACAGCTCTGGAAACACCATATATTTT.

In this sample, this clone turned up once. The chain recombines TRBV4-2 with TRBJ1-2; 9 bases map to TRBD1. The CDR3 loop spans 15 amino acids. Losses at the gene ends were 0 bases for V and 7 bases for J; bases not matched to a gene: 6. The germline CDR1 and CDR2 sequences are LGHNA and YNFKEQ. In DNA form, the CDR3 reads TGTGCCAGCAGCCAAGAAGTACAGGGGGCTAGTGGCTACACCTTC. Its protein product is CASSQEVQGASGYTF.

CDR3 residues: CASSFGQAPNEQFF. In DNA form, the CDR3 reads TGCGCCAGCAGCTTTGGACAGGCGCCGAATGAGCAGTTCTTC. The rearrangement links TRBV5-1 to TRBJ2-1; 7 positions match TRBD1. Per the germline V gene, CDR1 is SGHRS and CDR2 is YFSETQ. Germline trimming cut 2 bases from V and 7 bases from J; bases unmatched to any gene: 6. This CDR3 region has 14 residues. The entire variable domain, with the rest obtained from reference TRBV5-1 and TRBJ2-1, is as follows: KAGVTQTPRYLIKTRGQQVTLSCSPISGHRSVSWYQQTPGQGLQFLFEYFSETQRNKGNFPGRFSGRQFSNSRSEMNVSTLELGDSALYLCASSFGQAPNEQFFGPGTRLTVL.

This clone was picked up a small number of times. V is TRBV7-9 and J is TRBJ2-5; 8 bases map to TRBD1. After removal of 5 bases from V and 5 bases from J, the junction contained 4 bases not matched to a gene. The CDR3 covers 13 residues. Germline lookup yields CDR1 SEHNR and CDR2 FQNEAQ (reference sequence). The CDR3 region is CASSPGGRETQYF. The CDR3 DNA follows: TGTGCCAGCAGCCCAGGGGGCCGCGAGACCCAGTACTTC.

To note about this clone: Other DNA variants within this sample encode the same CDR3. The chain employs TRBV12-3 or TRBV12-4 and TRBJ1-4; possible D gene TRBD1, 5 bases. Trimming left V 3 bases short and J 5 bases short, with 7 bases between. The CDR3 is 13 residues long. CDR3 in DNA: TGTGCCAGCAGTTTCAGGGCCAATGAAAAACTGTTTTTT. Protein product: CASSFRANEKLFF.

The sample holds one count of this clone. The V and J genes are TRBV9 and TRBJ2-5; D possibly corresponds to TRBD2 (5 bases). The CDR3 spans 13 residues. Germline CDR1 and CDR2: SGDLS and YYNGEE. V gave up 6 bases and J gave up 0 bases, with 9 bases separating them. The CDR3 region is CASKGGDQETQYF. The CDR3 region has the DNA TGTGCCAGCAAAGGAGGCGACCAAGAGACCCAGTACTTC.

V gene TRBV7-9 combines with J gene TRBJ1-4; D may be TRBD1 (5 bases). CDR3 size: 13 residues. Germline CDR1 reads SEHNR; CDR2 reads FQNEAQ (reference sequence). Trimming shortened V by 5 bases and J by 8 bases, and 12 bases separated the two germline ends. Here the CDR3 reads CASSHRQREKLFF. As DNA, the CDR3 is TGTGCCAGCAGCCACCGACAGAGGGAAAAACTGTTTTTT.

The chain uses TRBV5-1 and TRBJ2-1; TRBD2 matches at 7 bases. The CDR3 is 15 residues long. In germline, CDR1 is SGHRS, CDR2 YFSETQ. J gave up 7 bases and V 5 bases, and 12 bases lay outside the gene matches. The CDR3 DNA reads as TGCGCCAGCAGACACCCGGGGGGACCGGGGAATGAGCAGTTCTTC. It translates to CASRHPGGPGNEQFF.

The J gene is TRBJ2-2, the V gene TRBV29-1; a weak D match, TRBD2 (7 bases). The germline V and J ends were trimmed by 7 bases and 0 bases, with 15 bases remaining between them. The germline V gene encodes CDR1 SQVTM and CDR2 ANQGSEA. The CDR3 contains 15 residues. CDR3 nucleotides: TGCAGCGGCCGAGGGGGGGACCCGAACACCGGGGAGCTGTTTTTT. It is translated as CSGRGGDPNTGELFF.

This clone was seen a handful of times. The sample contains more than one DNA sequence encoding this CDR3. The V gene is TRBV28, the J gene TRBJ1-1; the D gene is possibly TRBD1 (6 bases). V lost 3 bases to trimming and J lost 7 bases, with 9 bases between them. The CDR3 extends over 12 amino acids. The germline V gene has CDR1 MDHEN and CDR2 SYDVKM. The CDR3 nucleotides read TGTGCCAGCAGTTTTAGAGGGGGTGAAGCTTTCTTT. Its protein is CASSFRGGEAFF. The full variable domain, in which reference TRBV28 and TRBJ1-1 provide the parts outside the CDR3, is DVKVTQSSRYLVKRTGEKVFLECVQDMDHENMFWYRQDPGLGLRLIYFSYDVKMKEKGDIPEGYSVSREKKERFSLILESASTNQTSMYLCASSFRGGEAFFGQGTRLTVV.

This clone was seen only a few times. This chain links TRBV6-2 or TRBV6-3 with TRBJ2-1; 10 nucleotides line up with TRBD1. Trimming took 2 bases from V and 14 from J; bases not matched to a gene: 6. The length of the CDR3 is 13 residues. Per the germline V gene, CDR1 is MNHEY and CDR2 is SVGEGT. Here the CDR3 DNA reads TGTGCCAGCAGTTACGGGGGGACAGGGGTTGAGTTCTTC. Its protein is CASSYGGTGVEFF.

The chain uses TRBV2 and TRBJ1-2, with a possible D match to TRBD1 (6 bases). Trimming shortened V by 8 bases and J by 4 bases, and 11 bases separated the two germline ends. CDR3 length: 12 residues. CDR1 and CDR2 from the germline V gene are SNHLY and FYNNEI. The CDR3 loop reads CASHRDGYGYTF. DNA of the CDR3: TGTGCCAGCCACAGGGATGGCTATGGCTACACCTTC.

This clone was found a few times. CDR3: CASSLGPGQGRDQPQHF. The CDR3 region has the DNA TGTGCCAGCAGCCTGGGGCCCGGACAGGGGCGGGATCAGCCCCAGCATTTT. The chain has TRBV5-5 and TRBJ1-5; 9 nucleotides line up with TRBD1. The CDR3 sequence is 17 residues long. The junction had 13 bases not matched to a gene; V was cut back by 4 bases and J by 5 bases. CDR1 and CDR2 from the germline V gene are SGHKS and YYEKEE (reference sequence).

This sequence joins TRBV20-1 and TRBJ1-5; no reliable D call. The CDR3 is 12 residues long. Trimming took off 3 bases at V and 5 bases at J, with 8 bases between the two ends. Looked up from germline, CDR1 is DFQATT and CDR2 is SNEGSKA (reference sequence). CDR3 DNA sequence: TGCAGTGCTAGTGCGTTAGATCAGCCCCAGCATTTT. It yields the protein CSASALDQPQHF.

The V gene is TRBV9, the J gene TRBJ2-2; a possible D gene is TRBD2 (5 bases). The CDR3 is 11 amino acids. With 7 bases removed from V and 8 bases from J, the gap between germline ends came to 9 bases. CDR1 and CDR2 from the germline V gene are SGDLS and YYNGEE. Written as DNA, the CDR3 is TGTGCCAGCGACCGAGGGGGGGAGCTGTTTTTT. It yields the protein CASDRGGELFF.

The chain has TRBV7-2 and TRBJ1-2; no reliable D call. Trimming took off 0 bases at V and 2 bases at J, with 7 bases between the two ends. The CDR3 sequence is 14 residues long. The V gene's germline CDR1 is SGHTA and CDR2 FQGNSA. CDR3 loop: CASSLANSNYGYTF. CDR3 coding DNA: TGTGCCAGCAGCTTAGCGAACAGCAACTATGGCTACACCTTC.

J is TRBJ2-5 and V is TRBV5-4; perhaps TRBD2 as D (7 bases). The CDR3 spans 14 residues. Between the trimmed V and J ends, which lost 0 bases and 10 bases, there was a span of 16 bases. The germline V gene has CDR1 SGHNT and CDR2 YYREEE (reference sequence). CDR3 residues: CASSLEGEGRNQYF. The CDR3 coding sequence is TGTGCCAGCAGCTTGGAGGGGGAGGGGCGGAACCAGTACTTC. Complete variable domain (other parts from reference TRBV5-4 and TRBJ2-5): ETGVTQSPTHLIKTRGQQVTLRCSSQSGHNTVSWYQQALGQGPQFIFQYYREEENGRGNFPPRFSGLQFPNYSSELNVNALELDDSALYLCASSLEGEGRNQYFGPGTRLLVL.